This T cell receptor (beta chain) was recorded in a study of memory B cells and T cells in multiple sclerosis. Per germline, CDR1 LNHDA and CDR2 SQIVND (reference sequence). The V and J ends lost 9 bases and 4 bases respectively, with 16 bases between them. This CDR3 contains 13 residues. On this clone: The antigen is undetermined.

Produced via immunoSEQ multiplex PCR; TCRdb's table is partial and in-frame only. This sample has 30,000 to 40,000 clones, with 86% found just once. Separate sequencing covered autoproliferating (CFSE-dim) and non-proliferating (CFSE-high) T cells from stimulus-free culture. Cultures began with about 4.6x10^7 CFSE-labeled PBMCs, unstimulated for roughly 7 days, with replicate wells pooled. Without exogenous stimuli, around 0.55 uM CFSE-labeled PBMCs were cultured serum-free. This clonotype originated in a human donor with multiple sclerosis. Sequenced sample: PBMCs from blood kept in culture. The V gene is TRBV19, the J gene TRBJ2-7, with D possibly TRBD1 on 6 matching bases. The CDR3 loop is CASGAVGAYEQYF. CDR3 nucleotides: TGTGCCAGCGGGGCGGTGGGGGCTTACGAGCAGTACTTC.